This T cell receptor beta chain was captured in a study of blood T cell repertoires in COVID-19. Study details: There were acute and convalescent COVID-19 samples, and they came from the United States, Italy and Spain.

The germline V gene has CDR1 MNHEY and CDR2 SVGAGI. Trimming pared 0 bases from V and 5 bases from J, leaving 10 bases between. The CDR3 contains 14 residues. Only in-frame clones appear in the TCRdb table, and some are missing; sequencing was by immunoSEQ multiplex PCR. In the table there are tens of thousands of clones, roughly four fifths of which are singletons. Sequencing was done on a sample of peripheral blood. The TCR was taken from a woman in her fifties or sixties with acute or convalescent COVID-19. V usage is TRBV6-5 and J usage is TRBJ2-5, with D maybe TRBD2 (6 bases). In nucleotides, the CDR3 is TGTGCCAGCAGTTACTCTAGCCGGGGGGAGACCCAGTACTTC. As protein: CASSYSSRGETQYF.